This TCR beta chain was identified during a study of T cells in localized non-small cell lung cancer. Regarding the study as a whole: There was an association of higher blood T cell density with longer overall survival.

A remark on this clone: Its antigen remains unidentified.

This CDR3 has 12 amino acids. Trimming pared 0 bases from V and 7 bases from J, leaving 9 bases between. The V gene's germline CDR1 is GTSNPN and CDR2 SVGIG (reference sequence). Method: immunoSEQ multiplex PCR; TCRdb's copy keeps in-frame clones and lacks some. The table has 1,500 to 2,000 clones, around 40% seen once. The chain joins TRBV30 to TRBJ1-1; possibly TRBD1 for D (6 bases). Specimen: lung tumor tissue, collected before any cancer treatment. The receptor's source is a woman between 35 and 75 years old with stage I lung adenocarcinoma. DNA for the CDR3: TGTGCCTGGAGTGTACAACAGGGTGAAGCTTTCTTT. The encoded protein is CAWSVQQGEAFF.